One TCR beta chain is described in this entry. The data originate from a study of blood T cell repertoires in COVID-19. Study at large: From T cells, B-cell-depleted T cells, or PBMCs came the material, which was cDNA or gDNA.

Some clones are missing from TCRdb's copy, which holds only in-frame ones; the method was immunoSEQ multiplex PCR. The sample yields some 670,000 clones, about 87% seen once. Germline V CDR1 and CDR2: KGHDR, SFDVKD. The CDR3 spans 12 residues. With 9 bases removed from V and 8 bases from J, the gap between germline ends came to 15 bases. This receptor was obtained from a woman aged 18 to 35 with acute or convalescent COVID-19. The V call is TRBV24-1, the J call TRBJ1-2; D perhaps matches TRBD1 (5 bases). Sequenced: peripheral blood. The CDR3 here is CATGAKADGYTF. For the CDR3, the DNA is TGTGCCACCGGGGCGAAGGCTGACGGCTACACCTTC.